The rows below give T cell receptor beta chains drawn from one sample of a study of preoperative IRX-2 immunotherapy in early breast cancer. TCRdb's copy holds only in-frame clones and misses some; the assay was immunoSEQ multiplex PCR. Of under 40,000 clones listed, roughly 89% are singletons. The sample was tumor tissue, taken after IRX-2 immunotherapy. The source is a human donor with breast cancer. CDR3s include the opening cysteine and the closing phenylalanine or tryptophan. A D gene is named only where the DNA matches it firmly. Rows give clone size only sometimes, using once, few, many, or a class for an expanded clone.

d_gene	j_gene	abundance	v_gene	CDR3nt	CDR3aa
.	TRBJ1-5	.	TRBV11-3	TGTGCCAGCAGTTTCGACCTGGGGAATCAGCCCCAGCATTTT	CASSFDLGNQPQHF
.	TRBJ1-2	.	TRBV5-8	TGTGCCAGCAGCCCCCCCACGAGTGGACCCTATGGCTACACCTTC	CASSPPTSGPYGYTF
.	TRBJ1-3	.	TRBV6-8	TGTGCCAGCAGGGGAGGGGTTGGGAAAGCTTTTGGAAACACCATATATTTT	CASRGGVGKAFGNTIYF
TRBD1	TRBJ2-7	.	TRBV6-8	TGTGCCAGCAGTAAAGGACAGGGGGGCGGGAACCTCTACGAGCAGTACTTC	CASSKGQGGGNLYEQYF
.	TRBJ1-1	.	TRBV6-8	TGTGCCAGCGTTGGAGGGAGCGGAATGAACACTGAAGCTTTCTTT	CASVGGSGMNTEAFF
TRBD1	TRBJ1-1	.	TRBV18	TGTGCCAGCTCACGACAGGGTGCCCAGGGTGGGACTGAAGCTTTCTTT	CASSRQGAQGGTEAFF
.	TRBJ2-5	.	TRBV5-1	TGCGCCAGCAGCTTGGGCCTGGGGCAGGTCCAAGAGACCCAGTACTTC	CASSLGLGQVQETQYF
.	TRBJ1-1	.	TRBV15	TGTGCCACCAGCAGAGATGCCATAATAGGGGACACTGAAGCTTTCTTT	CATSRDAIIGDTEAFF
.	TRBJ2-7	.	TRBV23-1	TGCGCCAGCAGCCAAGTTCTTCTCTACGAGCAGTACTTC	CASSQVLLYEQYF
TRBD1	TRBJ1-4	.	TRBV18	TGTGCCAGCTCACCACTCGGGACAGGGGAAAAACTGTTTTTT	CASSPLGTGEKLFF
.	TRBJ2-3	.	TRBV15	TGTGCCACCAGCAGAGATTACACAGGGTCAGATACGCAGTATTTT	CATSRDYTGSDTQYF
TRBD1	TRBJ1-6	.	TRBV19	TGTGCCAGTAGTGAGACGTTCAGGGGGGATAATTCACCCCTCCACTTT	CASSETFRGDNSPLHF
TRBD2	TRBJ2-3	.	TRBV11-3	TGTGCCAGCAGCCCCGGGACTAGCGGGATCACAGATACGCAGTATTTT	CASSPGTSGITDTQYF
.	TRBJ2-5	.	TRBV6-8	TGTGCCAGCAGTCCGACCCGGGCAGGGGAGACCCAGTACTTC	CASSPTRAGETQYF
.	TRBJ1-1	once	TRBV11-3	TGTGCCAGCATAGAATCTGGGGGCCACACTGAAGCTTTCTTT	CASIESGGHTEAFF
.	TRBJ1-1	.	TRBV18	TGTGCCAGCTCAGCCGAGGGGGCTGAAGCTTTCTTT	CASSAEGAEAFF
TRBD1	TRBJ1-1	once	TRBV6-8	TGTGCCAGCAGTTACTGGGACAGGCGGAATGAAGCTTTCTTT	CASSYWDRRNEAFF
.	TRBJ2-2	.	TRBV11-3	TGTGCCAGCAGCTCCAATTGGGGGATGGGCGGGGAGCTGTTTTTT	CASSSNWGMGGELFF
TRBD1	TRBJ2-6	.	TRBV6-8	TGTGCCGGAAGGACAGGGGGGGGCGCTGGGGCCAACGTCCTGACTTTC	CAGRTGGGAGANVLTF
.	TRBJ2-7	.	TRBV11-3	TGTGCCAGCAGCCTGGACAGCGAGAGTTTCGAGCAGTACTTC	CASSLDSESFEQYF
.	TRBJ2-2	.	TRBV12-1	TGTGCCAGCAGCTTTGTGGAGCGAGAAAACACCGGGGAGCTGTTTTTT	CASSFVERENTGELFF
.	TRBJ1-4	.	TRBV4-1	TGCGCCAGCAGCCGTATCCAGGGTACTAATGAAAAACTGTTTTTT	CASSRIQGTNEKLFF
.	TRBJ2-6	.	TRBV28	TGTGCCAGCAGGATCTCTGGGGCCAACGTCCTGACTTTC	CASRISGANVLTF
TRBD1	TRBJ1-4	once	TRBV19	TGTGCCAGTAGTAGGGGGACAGGGGTGAATGAAAAACTGTTTTTT	CASSRGTGVNEKLFF
.	TRBJ2-3	few	TRBV11-3	TGTGCCAGCAGCTTCGCGTCGGGACCCACAGATACGCAGTATTTT	CASSFASGPTDTQYF
.	TRBJ2-7	.	TRBV9	TGTGCCAGCAGCAACGGACTGGGCTACGAGCAGTACTTC	CASSNGLGYEQYF
TRBD1	TRBJ2-2	few	TRBV6-8	TGTGCCAGCAGTTACTCGATAACAGGGGGCGGGGAGCTGTTTTTT	CASSYSITGGGELFF
TRBD2	TRBJ2-1	.	TRBV6-8	TGTGCCAGCAGTTACTTGAGACTAGCGGGGGATGAGCAGTTCTTC	CASSYLRLAGDEQFF
.	TRBJ2-3	.	TRBV5-1	TGCGCCAGCAGCTTGAACGCCGGCACAGATACGCAGTATTTT	CASSLNAGTDTQYF
TRBD2	TRBJ2-1	.	TRBV19	TGTGCCAGTAGTCTGGCGGGAGGGCCGTACAATGAGCAGTTCTTC	CASSLAGGPYNEQFF
.	TRBJ2-1	.	TRBV7-7	TGTGCCAGCAGCCTTACTAGCTTGGGCAACAATTATGAGCAGTTCTTC	CASSLTSLGNNYEQFF
.	TRBJ1-1	few	TRBV11-3	TGTGCCAGCAGCTCCCTCGCGGGGACGGGAACTGAAGCTTTCTTT	CASSSLAGTGTEAFF
TRBD2	TRBJ2-1	.	TRBV18	TGTGCCAGCTCACCGGGACTAGCGGGAGGCGCGACCTACAATGAGCAGTTCTTC	CASSPGLAGGATYNEQFF
.	TRBJ1-4	.	TRBV18	TGTGCCAGCTCACCGCGGACACCAACTAATGAAAAACTGTTTTTT	CASSPRTPTNEKLFF
.	TRBJ1-1	.	TRBV14	TGTGCCAGCAGCCAAGGGCAGACCTCGACTGAAGCTTTCTTT	CASSQGQTSTEAFF
.	TRBJ2-1	.	TRBV14	TGTGCCAGCAGCCAAGACCCGGAAAATGAGCAGTTCTTC	CASSQDPENEQFF
TRBD1	TRBJ2-2	few	TRBV6-8	TGTGCCAGCAGCCTCGGACAGGGTTACACCGGGGAGCTGTTTTTT	CASSLGQGYTGELFF
.	TRBJ1-1	.	TRBV10-2	TGCGCCAGCAGTGAGTCTCTGGTAGTCCCTGAAGCTTTCTTT	CASSESLVVPEAFF
.	TRBJ1-5	.	TRBV7-1	TGTGCCAGCAGCCCGCGGGCGGGAGGCAATCAGCCCCAGCATTTT	CASSPRAGGNQPQHF
TRBD1	TRBJ1-6	.	TRBV11-3	TGTGCCAGCAGCTTAGACCGACAGGGGGTGAACTTATACTTT	CASSLDRQGVNLYF
TRBD1	TRBJ1-1	.	TRBV5-1	TGCGCCAGCATCAACCGGGACAGTAATTTGAACACTGAAGCTTTCTTT	CASINRDSNLNTEAFF
.	TRBJ2-1	.	TRBV6-7	TGTGCCAGCAGTGAAGTTGAGGGGCGAGGGTCCTACAATGAGCAGTTCTTC	CASSEVEGRGSYNEQFF
TRBD1	TRBJ2-7	.	TRBV19	TGTGCCAGTGGACAGGGGAGCTCCTACGAGCAGTACTTC	CASGQGSSYEQYF
TRBD1	TRBJ1-3	few	TRBV11-3	TGTGCCAGCAGCGACGTAGACAGGGGACGCTCTGGAAACACCATATATTTT	CASSDVDRGRSGNTIYF
TRBD2	TRBJ2-5	once	TRBV28	TGTGCCAGCAGTTTATCTGGGACTAGCGGGGGAGGGACCCAGTACTTC	CASSLSGTSGGGTQYF
TRBD2	TRBJ2-3	.	TRBV15	TGTGCCACCAGCAGAGGTATAAGCGGGGGGATCCCCCCTGATACGCAGTATTTT	CATSRGISGGIPPDTQYF
TRBD1	TRBJ1-1	.	TRBV18	TGTGCCAGCTCACCACTTATCACGGCCTGGGACAGAATGAACACTGAAGCTTTCTTT	CASSPLITAWDRMNTEAFF
.	TRBJ1-1	.	TRBV6-8	TGTGCCAGCACCAGACAGCTGAACACTGAAGCTTTCTTT	CASTRQLNTEAFF